The clone carrying this T cell receptor beta chain appeared many times. The CDR3 has 13 residues. Germline loops: CDR1 SEHNR, CDR2 FQNEAQ (reference sequence). V lost 4 bases and J lost 4, with 10 bases in between. The sample belongs to a study of neurological immune-mediated disorders. MiXCR was run by TCRdb on the 5' RACE reads, yielding one entry per CDR3 protein. The sample lists some 28,000 distinct CDR3 sequences; roughly 25% were seen once. The sorted libraries were made from fewer than 1.3 million CD4+ or CD8+ T cells. This sequence was found in a man aged 50 or older with HTLV-1-associated myelopathy (HAM/TSP). The chain carries TRBV7-9 and TRBJ1-2; D is uncertain. The sequenced sample consisted of CD4+ T cells from blood. The CDR3 sequence: CASSYSTGYGYTF. DNA of the CDR3: TGTGCCAGCAGCTACTCGACTGGCTATGGCTACACCTTC.